The source of this T cell receptor beta chain is a study of T cell repertoires in cytomegalovirus infection. Study-level background: Well-studied HLA-B-restricted CMV epitopes were used in the study alongside recently identified HLA-C-restricted ones. An indication of both CMV infection and matching HLA type came from public TCR beta signatures.

Each CDR3 protein is one row after TCRdb ran MiXCR on the reads. The sample yields 830,000 or so distinct CDR3 sequences, approximately 32% seen once. As for this clonotype: Its antigen is not known.

This CDR3 comprises 14 residues. Germline loops: CDR1 SQVTM, CDR2 ANQGSEA. J gave up 1 base and V 5 bases, and 6 bases lay outside the gene matches. The rearrangement uses TRBV29-1 and TRBJ2-7; 9 nucleotides align to TRBD1. This sequence originates from a human donor in good health (CMV status not recorded). Some clones in this sample may be carry-over from other donors' samples. Sample: cultured CD8+ T cells from PBMCs, taken from culture after CMV antigen stimulation. The CDR3 region has the DNA TGCAGCGTTCCGGGACAGGGTGGATCCTACGAGCAGTACTTC. Translation gives CSVPGQGGSYEQYF.